This T cell receptor (beta chain) emerged from a study of T cell responses to AZD1222 COVID-19 vaccine. Study conclusions and caveats: None of the repertoires were sampled until the peak T cell response had passed. Following two doses of AZD1222, Spike-specific TCR breadth and depth rose.

V lost 3 bases, J lost 7 bases, and 9 bases lay in between. The CDR3 has 13 residues. Sequencing was performed with immunoSEQ multiplex PCR; in TCRdb, only in-frame clones are kept and a portion is missing. The profile shows around 120,000 clones, 65% to 90% of them singletons. As for this clone: Its specificity is not known.

The chain links TRBV12-3 or TRBV12-4 to TRBJ2-2, with a possible D match to TRBD1 (6 bases). The origin of this receptor is an adult who received the AZD1222 COVID-19 vaccine. This specimen was peripheral blood, taken 28 days after the second AZD1222 dose. The CDR3 sequence: CASSFGGIGELFF. The CDR3, as DNA: TGTGCCAGCAGTTTTGGGGGCATCGGGGAGCTGTTTTTT.